This TCR beta chain was identified in a study of T-cell reconstitution after alpha-beta-depleted transplantation in children (TCRdb year 2016). A note on the overall study: Using TCR repertoire profiling, the study followed T-cell immune reconstitution in a quantitative way in children after TCRalphabeta/CD19-depleted allogeneic hematopoietic cell transplantation. What the authors observed across the whole study: In some patients, the high TCRbeta diversity seen at day 60 was put down to recipient T cells and intrathymic progenitors that had survived conditioning. Apparently early alphabetaT-cell count recovery about two months after transplant reportedly relied on only several hundred rapidly expanded clones derived from non-depleted graft cells. Hyperexpanded clone frequencies declined over subsequent months; after one year, T-cell counts and TCRbeta diversity were mostly attributed to newly produced T cells.

Receptor amplification or capture employed PCR. Sequencing instrument: Illumina HiSeq 2500. TCR library preparation used molecular barcoding, with unique molecular identifiers applied to normalize quantification of the TCRbeta repertoire. The public sequencing data were trimmed at Q25 with fastp and processed into clonotypes with MiXCR by TCRdb, which kept only in-frame beta chains. Rows merge per CDR3 protein into single entries with the most common DNA and genes. This sample lists hundreds of thousands of distinct CDR3 sequences; approximately 8% were detected once. The top ten clonotypes cover 6.3% of the sample. What the treatment or condition label conveys for this sample: allogeneic hematopoietic cell transplantation with graft depleted of TCRalphabeta T cells and CD19 B cells. The transplant recipients were children given TCRalphabeta/CD19-depleted allogeneic hematopoietic cell grafts. This clonotype was found many times. This receptor's antigen is unknown. Base qualities are missing; no much larger clone stands one base away.

This specimen consisted of PBMCs, mostly from graft donor cells, obtained 180 days after TCRalphabeta/CD19-depleted stem cell transplant. This sequence originates from a male patient under 18 who had a stem cell transplant for acute lymphoblastic leukemia, so the T cells may come from the graft donor.

The CDR3 region has the sequence CASSWTGNQETQYF. The base sequence is TGTGCCAGCAGCTGGACAGGGAACCAAGAGACCCAGTACTTC. The chain uses TRBV7-9 and TRBJ2-5, with 8 central nucleotides matching TRBD1. CDR1 and CDR2 (SEHNR, FQNEAQ) derive from the germline V gene (reference sequence). Its CDR3 holds 14 amino acids, cysteine through phenylalanine. The read is trimmed to its CDR3 DNA, 42 bases read in frame from base 1. Ends trimmed: V by 4 bases, J by 0 bases; bases unmatched to a gene: 1.